The 22 T cell receptor beta chains in this list originate from one sample, sequenced in a study of post-analysis software for immune sequencing data. Study-level results: Among 5 or 6 TRBV segments more frequent in patients than controls were TRBV5-6, TRBV5-1 and TRBV20-1.

The TCR beta cDNA libraries carried unique molecular identifiers. TCRdb ran MiXCR on the PCR reads and lists one entry per CDR3 protein. The sample has about 540,000 distinct CDR3 sequences, under 40% seen once; the top ten hold 6%. These receptors have no identified antigens. The material sequenced was blood. The receptor source for this set is a girl aged 2 to 17 with multiple sclerosis.

The chain employs TRBV5-1 and TRBJ2-3; possibly TRBD1 for D (5 bases). The germline V gene has CDR1 SGHRS and CDR2 YFSETQ. CDR3 length: 13 residues. Trimming took off 1 base at V and 7 bases at J, with 10 bases between the two ends. The CDR3 sequence: CASSLTRENTQYF. The CDR3 coding sequence is TGCGCCAGCAGCTTGACCAGGGAAAATACGCAGTATTTT.

The chain has TRBV24-1 and TRBJ1-2; D ambiguous. V lost 3 bases to trimming and J lost 0 bases, with 7 bases between them. The CDR3 length is 14 residues. CDR1 and CDR2 (germline): KGHDR, SFDVKD. CDR3 nucleotides: TGTGCCACCAGTGATCCGTCCCCTAACTATGGCTACACCTTC. As protein: CATSDPSPNYGYTF.

This clonotype was counted only a few times. The chain links TRBV12-3 or TRBV12-4 to TRBJ1-2, with D possibly matching TRBD1 (5 bases). The CDR3 spans 13 residues. V shed 3 bases and J shed 4 bases, with 9 bases lying between them. CDR3 nucleotide sequence: TGTGCCAGCAGTTTGGGGACCCCCTATGGCTACACCTTC. This gives the protein CASSLGTPYGYTF.

This clonotype was recorded a few times. This chain uses TRBV6-1 with TRBJ2-7; TRBD1 is a possible D gene (5 bases). The CDR3 runs 14 residues. Trimming cost V 7 bases and J 0 bases, with 13 bases left between them. Looked up from germline, CDR1 is MNHNS and CDR2 is SASEGT. CDR3: CASTLRGRSYEQYF. In DNA, the CDR3 is TGTGCCAGCACCCTAAGGGGCCGCTCCTACGAGCAGTACTTC.

The sample holds a few counts of this clonotype. The V call is TRBV7-3, the J call TRBJ2-3; TRBD2 matches 8 bases. V gave up 3 bases and J gave up 2 bases; unmatched junction bases: 1. The CDR3 extends over 14 amino acids. The V gene's germline CDR1 is SGHTA and CDR2 FQGTGA. Here the CDR3 DNA reads TGTGCCAGCAGCTTTAGCGGGGACACAGATACGCAGTATTTT. Amino acids: CASSFSGDTDTQYF. The full variable domain, its missing parts supplied by reference TRBV7-3 and TRBJ2-3, is GAGVSQTPSNKVTEKGKYVELRCDPISGHTALYWYRQSLGQGPEFLIYFQGTGAADDSGLPNDRFFAVRPEGSVSTLKIQRTERGDSAVYLCASSFSGDTDTQYFGPGTRLTVL.

The rearrangement links TRBV20-1 to TRBJ1-5, with 7 bases lining up with TRBD1. Unmatched junction bases numbered 10, after V lost 3 bases and J lost 2 bases. The CDR3 runs to 16 residues. CDR1 DFQATT and CDR2 SNEGSKA come from the germline V gene (reference sequence). The CDR3 reads CSASRSGGHGNQPQHF. The CDR3 nucleotides are TGCAGTGCTAGTAGATCAGGGGGTCATGGCAATCAGCCCCAGCATTTT.

The V call is TRBV18, the J call TRBJ2-4, with D maybe TRBD1 (5 bases). Judging by the DNA end, TRBJ2-7 fits better; the J call may be wrong. This CDR3 has 14 amino acids. The germline V gene encodes CDR1 KGHSH and CDR2 LQKENI. CDR3 region: CASSPNPGIYEQYF. CDR3 DNA: TGTGCCAGCTCACCAAACCCAGGGATCTACGAGCAGTACTTC.

J is TRBJ2-4 and V is TRBV5-1; D may be TRBD1 (6 bases). In germline, CDR1 is SGHRS, CDR2 YFSETQ. There are 15 residues in the CDR3. The V gene lost 5 bases and the J gene lost 1 base, with 13 bases spanning the gap. This CDR3 is CASSPGVTAKNIQYF. CDR3 in DNA: TGCGCCAGCAGTCCAGGGGTCACCGCCAAAAACATTCAGTACTTC.

V gene TRBV6-2 or TRBV6-3 combines with J gene TRBJ2-3, with TRBD1 matching over 12 bases. Germline CDR1 reads MNHEY; CDR2 reads SVGEGT. V lost 7 bases, J lost 8 bases, and 10 bases stayed unmatched. The CDR3 has 15 amino acids. The CDR3 sequence: CASTTGTGGSGTQYF. CDR3 bases: TGTGCCAGCACGACGGGGACAGGGGGCAGCGGTACGCAGTATTTT.

The sample holds a few counts of this clonotype. The chain combines TRBV25-1 with TRBJ2-7, with D perhaps matching TRBD1 (5 bases). Germline V gene data show CDR1 as MGHDK and CDR2 as SYGVNS. The CDR3 covers 12 residues. Between the trimmed V and J ends, which lost 5 bases and 6 bases, there was a span of 11 bases. In DNA form, the CDR3 reads TGTGCCAGCAGTAACCAGGGCAGCGAGCAGTACTTC. Its translation: CASSNQGSEQYF.

The chain is built from TRBV11-2 and TRBJ2-1; D possibly matches TRBD1 or TRBD2 (7 bases each). From germline, CDR1 is SGHAT and CDR2 FQNNGV. The CDR3 is 15 residues long. Trimming removed 7 bases at V and 6 bases at J, with 19 bases between. CDR3 sequence (DNA): TGTGCCAGCAACTCCATACAGGGGAGGGGCAATGAGCAGTTCTTC. Residues: CASNSIQGRGNEQFF. The full variable domain, in which reference TRBV11-2 and TRBJ2-1 provide the parts outside the CDR3, is EAGVAQSPRYKIIEKRQSVAFWCNPISGHATLYWYQQILGQGPKLLIQFQNNGVVDDSQLPKDRFSAERLKGVDSTLKIQPAKLEDSAVYLCASNSIQGRGNEQFFGPGTRLTVL.

The sample holds a few counts of this clonotype. One end of the junction is discordant with germline, which a read error may explain. V and J are TRBV7-7 and TRBJ2-2; weak D call: TRBD1 (5 bases). The CDR3 totals 16 residues. The V gene's germline CDR1 is SSHAT and CDR2 FNYEAQ (reference sequence). This chain's CDR3 is CASSSPLGAGTGELFF. As DNA, the CDR3 is TGTGCTAGCAGCTCCCCCCTAGGGGCAGGAACCGGGGAGCTGTTTTTT.

This clonotype was counted once. The germline gene is not matched at one end of the junction; a read error may be the cause. The chain couples TRBV7-8 to TRBJ2-7; D call uncertain. Germline values: CDR1 SGHVS, CDR2 FQNEAQ. This CDR3 has 11 residues. CDR3 sequence: CANSLTYEQYF. The CDR3, as DNA: TGTGCCAACAGCTTAACCTACGAGCAGTACTTC.

This rearrangement joins TRBV20-1 to TRBJ1-2, with D perhaps matching TRBD1 (6 bases). The CDR3 sequence is 14 residues long. The germline CDR1 and CDR2 sequences are DFQATT and SNEGSKA (reference sequence). V dropped 4 bases and J dropped 10 bases, with 22 bases sitting between them. CDR3 amino acids: CSATGGGGGLLYTF. DNA for the CDR3: TGCAGTGCTACCGGGGGCGGGGGGGGTCTTCTCTACACCTTC.

This chain joins TRBV20-1 and TRBJ2-5; 9 nucleotides agree with TRBD2. Losses at the gene ends were 3 bases for V and 1 base for J; bases not matched to a gene: 15. The CDR3 sequence is 18 residues long. In germline, CDR1 is DFQATT, CDR2 SNEGSKA (reference sequence). The CDR3 DNA is TGCAGTGCTAGTAGCTACCTCGGGGGCGGGGGGGTCCAAGAGACCCAGTACTTC. Translated, it gives CSASSYLGGGGVQETQYF.

This chain links TRBV20-1 with TRBJ2-7; D not certain. V lost 4 bases and J lost 7, with 17 bases in between. This CDR3 is 13 amino acids long. Germline lookup yields CDR1 DFQATT and CDR2 SNEGSKA (reference sequence). Here the CDR3 DNA reads TGCAGTGCTACGCCGCAGACCCCGGAAGAGCAGTACTTC. Protein sequence: CSATPQTPEEQYF.

The rearrangement uses TRBV5-1 and TRBJ1-6, with a tentative D call TRBD1 (6 bases). Trimming took 4 bases from V and 7 from J, leaving 15 bases between them. The germline V gene encodes CDR1 SGHRS and CDR2 YFSETQ. The CDR3 length is 15 residues. The CDR3 loop is CASSPRQVGNSPLHF. The CDR3 coding sequence is TGCGCCAGCAGCCCCAGACAGGTGGGCAATTCACCCCTCCACTTT.

This clonotype came up a few times. The CDR3 is CASRVGGGRETQYF. DNA of the CDR3: TGCGCCAGCAGGGTCGGCGGGGGAAGAGAGACCCAGTACTTC. This chain links TRBV5-1 with TRBJ2-5; the match to TRBD2 covers 7 bases. CDR1 and CDR2 (germline): SGHRS, YFSETQ. CDR3 length equals 14 residues. The ends lost 5 bases at V and 4 bases at J; junction bases unmatched: 8.

The V call is TRBV20-1, the J call TRBJ2-5; D might be TRBD2 (6 bases). The CDR3 spans 14 residues. V lost 6 bases and J lost 1, with 15 bases in between. Germline-derived CDR1 and CDR2 are DFQATT and SNEGSKA (reference sequence). In DNA form, the CDR3 reads TGCAGTGCCCTAAAAATGGGGGGCCAAGAGACCCAGTACTTC. Translating it yields CSALKMGGQETQYF.

The count of this clonotype is one. In nucleotides, the CDR3 is TGTGCCAGCAGTTACTCGAGCTCAGGGGGCGGTTCACCCCTCCACTTT. Translation: CASSYSSSGGGSPLHF. V usage is TRBV6-6 and J usage is TRBJ1-6; TRBD1 matches 8 bases. J was trimmed by 9 bases and V by 0 bases; bases with no gene match: 7. Germline loops: CDR1 MNHNY, CDR2 SVGAGI (reference sequence). The CDR3 contains 16 residues.

The chain couples TRBV28 to TRBJ2-5; D not certain. Between the trimmed V and J ends, which lost 6 bases and 0 bases, there was a span of 11 bases. Germline CDR1 MDHEN, CDR2 SYDVKM. CDR3 length: 14 residues. For the CDR3, the DNA is TGTGCCAGCAGCCCCCGGAACTACCAAGAGACCCAGTACTTC. It yields the protein CASSPRNYQETQYF.

This rearrangement joins TRBV3-1 to TRBJ1-4, with TRBD1 matching over 7 bases. The ends lost 2 bases at V and 3 bases at J; junction bases unmatched: 0. The germline gives CDR1 LGHDT, CDR2 YNNKEL (reference sequence). The CDR3 has 14 amino acids. The CDR3 sequence is CASSQQGANEKLFF. Written as DNA, the CDR3 is TGTGCCAGCAGCCAACAGGGGGCTAATGAAAAACTGTTTTTT.